A selection of T cell receptor beta chains follows, all from one sample in a study of T cells in Graves' hyperthyroidism and ophthalmopathy. TCRdb reprocessed the multiplex PCR reads via MiXCR and lists one record per CDR3 protein. Altogether 650,000 to 700,000 distinct CDR3 sequences are present, about 18% being singletons, with the ten largest covering roughly 16%. The material sequenced was blood. These receptors were collected from a man aged 45-65 years with Graves' hyperthyroidism. The CDR3 runs from the conserved cysteine through the conserved F or W. A D gene is named only where the DNA matches it firmly. Expanded clones get a size class; other rows say once, few or many, or leave the size out.

CDR3aa: CASSLDLVGAGNTIYF
CDR3nt: TGTGCCAGCAGCTTGGATTTGGTAGGGGCTGGAAACACCATATATTTT
d_gene: -
v_gene: TRBV5-6
j_gene: TRBJ1-3
abundance: -

CDR3aa: CASPPGRTGGFANEQYF
CDR3nt: TGTGCCAGCCCACCAGGTAGAACAGGGGGCTTCGCGAACGAGCAGTACTTC
d_gene: TRBD1
v_gene: TRBV18
j_gene: TRBJ2-7
abundance: -

CDR3aa: CASSFSEIAVRAFF
CDR3nt: TGCGCCAGCAGCTTCTCAGAAATCGCGGTAAGGGCTTTCTTT
d_gene: -
v_gene: TRBV5-1
j_gene: TRBJ1-1
abundance: many

CDR3aa: CASSLLSDHQPQHF
CDR3nt: TGTGCCAGCAGTTTGTTGTCAGATCATCAGCCCCAGCATTTT
d_gene: -
v_gene: TRBV28
j_gene: TRBJ1-5
abundance: many

CDR3aa: CASSSQGTSGSGETQYF
CDR3nt: TGTGCCAGCAGCTCCCAAGGGACTAGCGGGAGTGGAGAGACCCAGTACTTC
d_gene: TRBD2
v_gene: TRBV12-3/TRBV12-4
j_gene: TRBJ2-5
abundance: -

CDR3aa: CASSLGGNKNTEAFF
CDR3nt: TGTGCCAGCAGCTTAGGAGGAAACAAGAACACTGAAGCTTTCTTT
d_gene: -
v_gene: TRBV7-8
j_gene: TRBJ1-1
abundance: many

CDR3aa: CASSIVGRGSYEQYF
CDR3nt: TGTGCCAGTAGTATAGTTGGGAGGGGAAGCTACGAGCAGTACTTC
d_gene: TRBD2
v_gene: TRBV19
j_gene: TRBJ2-7
abundance: -

CDR3aa: CAIRADRALYYEQYF
CDR3nt: TGTGCCATCAGAGCAGACAGGGCTCTCTACTACGAGCAGTACTTC
d_gene: TRBD1
v_gene: TRBV10-3
j_gene: TRBJ2-7
abundance: many

CDR3aa: CASFAYPFPNYGYTF
CDR3nt: TGTGCCAGCTTTGCTTACCCGTTCCCTAACTATGGCTACACCTTC
d_gene: -
v_gene: TRBV28
j_gene: TRBJ1-2
abundance: many

CDR3aa: CASSSILAGADEQFF
CDR3nt: TGTGCCAGCAGTTCCATACTAGCGGGAGCCGATGAGCAGTTCTTC
d_gene: TRBD2
v_gene: TRBV28
j_gene: TRBJ2-1
abundance: many

CDR3aa: CASSLIPGVSGNTIYF
CDR3nt: TGTGCCAGCAGCTTAATTCCAGGCGTCTCTGGAAACACCATATATTTT
d_gene: -
v_gene: TRBV7-8
j_gene: TRBJ1-3
abundance: -

CDR3aa: CASSQTGEETQYF
CDR3nt: TGTGCCAGCAGTCAGACTGGTGAAGAGACCCAGTACTTC
d_gene: -
v_gene: TRBV2
j_gene: TRBJ2-5
abundance: many

CDR3aa: CASSLSFDQEKLFF
CDR3nt: TGTGCCAGCAGTCTCTCCTTCGACCAAGAAAAACTGTTTTTT
d_gene: -
v_gene: TRBV12-3/TRBV12-4
j_gene: TRBJ1-4
abundance: many

CDR3aa: CASRGGTGGYQPQHF
CDR3nt: TGTGCCAGCAGGGGAGGGACAGGGGGCTATCAGCCCCAGCATTTT
d_gene: TRBD1
v_gene: TRBV6-1
j_gene: TRBJ1-5
abundance: -

CDR3aa: CASSPRWGFDEKLFF
CDR3nt: TGTGCCAGCAGTCCCAGGTGGGGGTTCGATGAAAAACTGTTTTTT
d_gene: -
v_gene: TRBV2
j_gene: TRBJ1-4
abundance: few

CDR3aa: CATSDLSSGSSTDTQYF
CDR3nt: TGTGCCACCAGTGATTTATCTAGCGGGAGTAGCACAGATACGCAGTATTTT
d_gene: TRBD2
v_gene: TRBV24-1
j_gene: TRBJ2-3
abundance: -

CDR3aa: CASSPQTLVSGNTIYF
CDR3nt: TGTGCCAGCAGCCCCCAGACACTTGTCTCTGGAAACACCATATATTTT
d_gene: -
v_gene: TRBV12-3/TRBV12-4
j_gene: TRBJ1-3
abundance: many

CDR3aa: CASSATGLGGNEQFF
CDR3nt: TGTGCCAGCAGCGCCACAGGGTTGGGGGGCAATGAGCAGTTCTTC
d_gene: -
v_gene: TRBV9
j_gene: TRBJ2-1
abundance: -

CDR3aa: CASSPVGSGSYEQYF
CDR3nt: TGTGCCAGCAGCCCGGTGGGTAGCGGGTCTTACGAGCAGTACTTC
d_gene: TRBD2
v_gene: TRBV7-2
j_gene: TRBJ2-7
abundance: -

CDR3aa: CASSPTEYTEAFF
CDR3nt: TGTGCCAGCAGTCCGACAGAATACACTGAAGCTTTCTTT
d_gene: -
v_gene: TRBV6-2/TRBV6-3
j_gene: TRBJ1-1
abundance: -

CDR3aa: CASSPGPWRTSYNEQFF
CDR3nt: TGTGCCAGCAGCCCGGGGCCCTGGCGGACCAGCTACAATGAGCAGTTCTTC
d_gene: -
v_gene: TRBV12-3/TRBV12-4
j_gene: TRBJ2-1
abundance: many

CDR3aa: CAISLTIEDEKLFF
CDR3nt: TGTGCCATCAGCCTGACGATAGAGGACGAAAAACTGTTTTTT
d_gene: -
v_gene: TRBV10-3
j_gene: TRBJ1-4
abundance: many

CDR3aa: CASSAGLAGANDQFF
CDR3nt: TGTGCCAGCAGCGCGGGACTAGCGGGAGCCAATGATCAGTTCTTC
d_gene: TRBD2
v_gene: TRBV6-2/TRBV6-3
j_gene: TRBJ2-1
abundance: -

CDR3aa: CASARDGGNTIYF
CDR3nt: TGTGCCAGCGCCCGGGATGGCGGAAACACCATATATTTT
d_gene: -
v_gene: TRBV30
j_gene: TRBJ1-3
abundance: -

CDR3aa: CASSLMGQPIYGYTF
CDR3nt: TGTGCCAGCAGCTTGATGGGACAGCCCATCTATGGCTACACCTTC
d_gene: TRBD1
v_gene: TRBV5-5
j_gene: TRBJ1-2
abundance: many

CDR3aa: CASSLRTSNQTYF
CDR3nt: TGTGCCAGCAGCCTCAGGACTAGCAACCAGACGTACTTC
d_gene: TRBD2
v_gene: TRBV7-2
j_gene: TRBJ2-5
abundance: -

CDR3aa: CASSFIAGWQETQYF
CDR3nt: TGTGCCAGCAGTTTTATAGCGGGATGGCAAGAGACCCAGTACTTC
d_gene: TRBD2
v_gene: TRBV12-3/TRBV12-4
j_gene: TRBJ2-5
abundance: -

CDR3aa: CASSFGVRHTDTQYF
CDR3nt: TGTGCCAGCAGTTTTGGGGTCCGTCACACAGATACGCAGTATTTT
d_gene: -
v_gene: TRBV9
j_gene: TRBJ2-3
abundance: -

CDR3aa: CASSLGVGLAENTGELFF
CDR3nt: TGCGCCAGCAGCTTGGGCGTGGGACTAGCGGAGAACACCGGGGAGCTGTTTTTT
d_gene: TRBD2
v_gene: TRBV5-1
j_gene: TRBJ2-2
abundance: -

CDR3aa: CASSRDRASEQFF
CDR3nt: TGCGCCAGCAGCCGGGACAGGGCTAGTGAGCAGTTCTTC
d_gene: TRBD1
v_gene: TRBV10-1
j_gene: TRBJ2-1
abundance: -

CDR3aa: CASSLRGVSSYEQYF
CDR3nt: TGCGCCAGCAGCTTGCGCGGGGTTAGCTCCTACGAGCAGTACTTC
d_gene: -
v_gene: TRBV5-1
j_gene: TRBJ2-7
abundance: few

CDR3aa: CASSWTSGYTGELFF
CDR3nt: TGTGCCAGCAGCTGGACTAGCGGATACACCGGGGAGCTGTTTTTT
d_gene: TRBD2
v_gene: TRBV7-2
j_gene: TRBJ2-2
abundance: many

CDR3aa: CASSLDRGRFPYNEQFF
CDR3nt: TGTGCCAGCAGCTTGGATAGGGGTCGTTTCCCCTACAATGAGCAGTTCTTC
d_gene: -
v_gene: TRBV5-4
j_gene: TRBJ2-1
abundance: -

CDR3aa: CASSELAGQGSEQYF
CDR3nt: TGTGCCAGCAGTGAACTCGCGGGACAGGGGAGCGAGCAGTACTTC
d_gene: TRBD1
v_gene: TRBV2
j_gene: TRBJ2-7
abundance: many

CDR3aa: CASSSAVTHEQFF
CDR3nt: TGTGCCAGCAGCTCTGCGGTAACCCATGAGCAGTTCTTC
d_gene: -
v_gene: TRBV11-1
j_gene: TRBJ2-1
abundance: -

CDR3aa: CSARDGTVIEPQYF
CDR3nt: TGCAGTGCTAGAGATGGGACAGTCATAGAGCCCCAGTACTTC
d_gene: TRBD1
v_gene: TRBV20-1
j_gene: TRBJ2-5
abundance: -

CDR3aa: CASSSGGGNEQFF
CDR3nt: TGTGCCAGCAGCTCCGGGGGTGGCAATGAGCAGTTCTTC
d_gene: -
v_gene: TRBV28
j_gene: TRBJ2-1
abundance: many

CDR3aa: CASSSPLGLALQETQYF
CDR3nt: TGTGCCAGCAGCTCGCCCTTGGGACTAGCGTTACAGGAGACCCAGTACTTC
d_gene: TRBD2
v_gene: TRBV13
j_gene: TRBJ2-5
abundance: many

CDR3aa: CASSRTGNQETQYF
CDR3nt: TGTGCCAGCAGCCGGACAGGCAATCAAGAGACCCAGTACTTC
d_gene: TRBD1
v_gene: TRBV7-9
j_gene: TRBJ2-5
abundance: -

CDR3aa: CASKEAGGPTDEQFF
CDR3nt: TGTGCCAGCAAGGAAGCGGGAGGGCCAACGGATGAGCAGTTCTTC
d_gene: TRBD2
v_gene: TRBV7-9
j_gene: TRBJ2-1
abundance: few

CDR3aa: CASSIYRSEAFF
CDR3nt: TGTGCCAGTAGTATATATCGGTCTGAAGCTTTCTTT
d_gene: -
v_gene: TRBV19
j_gene: TRBJ1-1
abundance: many

CDR3aa: CASSQSFARGNTGELFF
CDR3nt: TGTGCCAGCAGCCAATCCTTTGCCAGGGGAAACACCGGGGAGCTGTTTTTT
d_gene: -
v_gene: TRBV16
j_gene: TRBJ2-2
abundance: many

CDR3aa: CASSSRDSQSSPLHF
CDR3nt: TGTGCCAGTAGTAGCCGGGACAGCCAAAGTTCACCCCTCCACTTT
d_gene: TRBD1
v_gene: TRBV19
j_gene: TRBJ1-6
abundance: -

CDR3aa: CASSPLLSGSSYNEQFF
CDR3nt: TGCGCCAGCAGCCCCCTCTTAAGCGGGAGCTCCTACAATGAGCAGTTCTTC
d_gene: TRBD2
v_gene: TRBV4-1
j_gene: TRBJ2-1
abundance: -

CDR3aa: CATLGLAGNEQFF
CDR3nt: TGTGCCACCTTGGGACTAGCCGGCAATGAGCAGTTCTTC
d_gene: TRBD2
v_gene: TRBV12-3/TRBV12-4
j_gene: TRBJ2-1
abundance: many

CDR3aa: CASSDSGGGLAGGNEQFF
CDR3nt: TGTGCCAGCAGTGACTCCGGAGGGGGACTAGCGGGTGGCAATGAGCAGTTCTTC
d_gene: TRBD2
v_gene: TRBV27
j_gene: TRBJ2-1
abundance: -

CDR3aa: CASSSTGGRAEFF
CDR3nt: TGTGCCAGCAGTTCGACAGGCGGGAGGGCGGAGTTCTTC
d_gene: TRBD2
v_gene: TRBV6-1
j_gene: TRBJ2-1
abundance: -

CDR3aa: CASSQGDYASDTQYF
CDR3nt: TGTGCCAGCAGCCAAGGAGACTATGCGTCAGATACGCAGTATTTT
d_gene: -
v_gene: TRBV3-1
j_gene: TRBJ2-3
abundance: many

CDR3aa: CASKSGLGYGGQFF
CDR3nt: TGTGCCAGCAAGTCAGGACTAGGGTATGGGGGGCAGTTCTTC
d_gene: TRBD2
v_gene: TRBV19
j_gene: TRBJ2-1
abundance: -

CDR3aa: CASSPQGYYEQYF
CDR3nt: TGTGCCAGTAGTCCCCAGGGGTACTACGAGCAGTACTTC
d_gene: -
v_gene: TRBV19
j_gene: TRBJ2-7
abundance: few

CDR3aa: CASSVTRGLYEKLFF
CDR3nt: TGTGCCAGCAGTGTAACCAGGGGGCTGTATGAAAAACTGTTTTTT
d_gene: TRBD1
v_gene: TRBV6-1
j_gene: TRBJ1-4
abundance: -

CDR3aa: CASSLASSSEQYF
CDR3nt: TGTGCCAGCAGCTTGGCTTCTAGCTCCGAGCAGTACTTC
d_gene: -
v_gene: TRBV5-5
j_gene: TRBJ2-7
abundance: many

CDR3aa: CASSSGPQGAGANVLTF
CDR3nt: TGTGCCAGCAGCTCAGGTCCCCAGGGGGCTGGGGCCAACGTCCTGACTTTC
d_gene: TRBD1
v_gene: TRBV7-2
j_gene: TRBJ2-6
abundance: many

CDR3aa: CASRLAEGGNEQFF
CDR3nt: TGTGCCAGCAGACTAGCGGAGGGAGGCAATGAGCAGTTCTTC
d_gene: TRBD2
v_gene: TRBV28
j_gene: TRBJ2-1
abundance: many

CDR3aa: CASRLSGSPSTDTQYF
CDR3nt: TGTGCCAGCAGACTTAGCGGATCCCCTTCCACAGATACGCAGTATTTT
d_gene: -
v_gene: TRBV2
j_gene: TRBJ2-3
abundance: once